The rows below give T cell receptor beta chains drawn from one sample of a study of blood T cell repertoires in COVID-19. Assay used: immunoSEQ multiplex PCR; TCRdb lists only in-frame clones, some missing. The profile shows 150,000 to 200,000 clones, over 80% of them singletons. The sequenced material came from PBMCs or T cells enriched from blood (not recorded which). All receptors derive from a woman in her sixties or seventies who had recovered from COVID-19. Each CDR3 is given with its conserved first and last residue.

TRBV3-1/TRBV3-2	TRBJ2-5	CASSHEAGAWETQYF
TRBV11-2	TRBJ2-5	CASSPPGSGWETQYF
TRBV7-6	TRBJ1-1	CASSPQTQGWRGTEAFF
TRBV4-2	TRBJ1-5	CASSRRAGDNQPQHF
TRBV5-1	TRBJ1-1	CASSFALSTGDTEAFF
TRBV2	TRBJ1-6	CASSVPSTGSSYNSPLHF
TRBV5-1	TRBJ1-4	CASSLDATGANEKLFF
TRBV3-1/TRBV3-2	TRBJ2-5	CASSQWSQETQYF
TRBV5-6	TRBJ2-5	CASSLERGRKETQYF
TRBV6-4	TRBJ2-7	CASSGILDRGEQYF
TRBV4-1	TRBJ2-1	CASSQTGNNEQFF
TRBV4-1	TRBJ2-5	CASSQDVSPRETQYF
TRBV6-5	TRBJ1-5	CASSPGTGRNQPQHF
TRBV19	TRBJ1-5	CASSPGQGGNQPQHF
TRBV5-1	TRBJ1-5	CASSSTGTTDQPQHF
TRBV2	TRBJ1-5	CASTKGGAPYSNQPQHF
TRBV5-1	TRBJ1-6	CASRGQGRDSPLHF
TRBV4-2	TRBJ2-2	CASSQDPAGGPVGELFF
TRBV6-5	TRBJ2-7	CASRSGGLYEQYF
TRBV5-1	TRBJ1-1	CASSSRDRDTNTEAFF
TRBV9	TRBJ2-3	CASSVIGGRTDTQYF
TRBV30	TRBJ2-7	CAWKTAGTGRHEQYF
TRBV5-1	TRBJ2-1	CARGDRGGRDEQFF
TRBV29-1	TRBJ2-7	CSVEGTGTYEQYF
TRBV5-1	TRBJ1-2	CASSLTGAYGYTF
TRBV10-2	TRBJ1-6	CASSESMGPSESPLHF
TRBV5-1	TRBJ2-1	CASSVSGGVYNEQFF
TRBV27	TRBJ2-7	CASSSWRDSYEQYF
TRBV2	TRBJ2-1	CASRHRDNHNEQFF
TRBV23-1	TRBJ1-1	CASSRTLGQGTNTEAFF
TRBV28	TRBJ1-6	CASTTPQGQNSPLHF
TRBV7-2	TRBJ1-1	CASSLEGTANTEAFF
TRBV27	TRBJ2-2	CATQRTLNTGELFF
TRBV3-1/TRBV3-2	TRBJ1-1	CASSLRRENTEAFF
TRBV19	TRBJ1-1	CASTFDRARTEAFF
TRBV19	TRBJ1-1	CASQRRRNTEAFF
TRBV19	TRBJ1-2	CASSAQQGRGDGYTF
TRBV5-4	TRBJ1-2	CASSLGQGAGNYGYTF
TRBV5-4	TRBJ1-1	CASSPGTGFLRTEAFF
TRBV28	TRBJ2-4	CASSARLANQYF
TRBV13	TRBJ2-1	CASSRENEQFF
TRBV11-2	TRBJ2-1	CASSPGLAGGISYNEQFF
TRBV9	TRBJ2-1	CASSVVVAGEHNEQFF
TRBV19	TRBJ2-1	CASSGGLAGARGEQFF
TRBV5-8	TRBJ1-1	CASSFTGVDTEAFF
TRBV20-1	TRBJ2-3	CSAPSVDTQYF
TRBV5-1	TRBJ1-1	CASSSGTGVNTEAFF
TRBV10-3	TRBJ1-5	CAISESGFGNQPQHF
TRBV7-8	TRBJ1-5	CASSRLPGWPNQPQHF
TRBV19	TRBJ2-2	CASSRTGGSTGELFF
TRBV4-1	TRBJ1-3	CASSQEAGEVGNTIYF